Each of the 29 T cell receptor beta chains below was sequenced from the same sample in a study of T cell responses to AZD1222 COVID-19 vaccine. The assay was immunoSEQ multiplex PCR, and TCRdb's table has in-frame clones only and misses some. The sample consists of over 130,000 clones, 88% of them appearing once. The specimen comprised peripheral blood, sampled on day 0 of AZD1222 vaccination. These receptors were obtained from an adult in good health.

This chain uses TRBV6-1 with TRBJ1-1, with D possibly TRBD1 on 6 matching bases. Trimming stripped 2 bases from V and 4 bases from J, with 11 bases between. Germline loops: CDR1 MNHNS, CDR2 SASEGT. This CDR3 has 14 residues. The CDR3 nucleotides read TGTGCCAGCAGTGAACGAGGGGGAGGCACTGAAGCTTTCTTT. It codes for CASSERGGGTEAFF.

This rearrangement joins TRBV18 to TRBJ1-4; D may be TRBD1 (5 bases). Between the trimmed V and J ends, which lost 3 bases and 6 bases, there was a span of 11 bases. Germline-derived CDR1 and CDR2 are KGHSH and LQKENI. This CDR3 comprises 14 residues. As DNA, the CDR3 is TGTGCCAGCTCACCGCAGGGTGGAGATGAAAAACTGTTTTTT. Translation: CASSPQGGDEKLFF.

The chain has TRBV7-9 and TRBJ2-5, with D perhaps matching TRBD2 (6 bases). Germline values: CDR1 SEHNR, CDR2 FQNEAQ (reference sequence). The CDR3 runs 17 residues. The ends were cut back, 0 bases at V and 1 base at J, with 15 bases in the middle. The CDR3 spells CASSLARGTDAQETQYF. The CDR3 nucleotides read TGTGCCAGCAGCTTAGCCCGCGGGACCGATGCCCAAGAGACCCAGTACTTC.

In its sample, this clone was seen a few times. This rearrangement joins TRBV5-4 to TRBJ1-2; TRBD1 agrees at 8 bases. The V gene end was trimmed by 1 base and the J gene end by 7 bases; junction bases not matched to a gene: 6. Germline CDR1 SGHNT, CDR2 YYREEE (reference sequence). CDR3 length: 14 residues. Here the CDR3 DNA reads TGTGCCAGCAGCTTGCCAATTGGACAGGGTGGCTACACCTTC. Amino acids: CASSLPIGQGGYTF.

The chain employs TRBV10-3 and TRBJ1-2, with D maybe TRBD1 (6 bases). V dropped 3 bases and J dropped 10 bases, with 21 bases sitting between them. The CDR3 has 15 residues. CDR1 ENHRY and CDR2 SYGVKD come from the germline V gene. CDR3 coding DNA: TGTGCCATCAGTGAAGAAAGAGACAGGCGCACTGCCTACACCTTC. This gives the protein CAISEERDRRTAYTF.

The chain joins TRBV6-1 to TRBJ1-3; D ambiguous. Germline V CDR1 and CDR2: MNHNS, SASEGT. Trimming removed 2 bases from V and 0 bases from J, with 8 bases in between. The CDR3 is made up of 15 amino acids. CDR3 loop: CASSEHSSSGNTIYF. CDR3 in DNA: TGTGCCAGCAGTGAACACAGTTCCTCTGGAAACACCATATATTTT.

This clone was counted once. The rearrangement uses TRBV30 and TRBJ1-2; D is undetermined. V lost 7 bases and J lost 8, with 14 bases in between. The CDR3 totals 11 residues. Germline V lookup: CDR1 GTSNPN, CDR2 SVGIG (reference sequence). The CDR3: CASQTQEGYTF. CDR3 DNA sequence: TGTGCCTCTCAGACTCAGGAAGGCTACACCTTC.

CDR3 amino acids: CAWSVMGQRNQPQHF. CDR3 coding DNA: TGTGCCTGGAGTGTAATGGGGCAGCGCAATCAGCCCCAGCATTTT. This chain links TRBV30 with TRBJ1-5; D might be TRBD1 (5 bases). Per the germline V gene, CDR1 is GTSNPN and CDR2 is SVGIG (reference sequence). The CDR3 covers 15 residues. V was trimmed by 0 bases and J by 2 bases, leaving 11 bases between them.

This clone was seen just once. The chain is built from TRBV30 and TRBJ2-3; no clear D gene. This CDR3 is built from 15 residues. V shed 2 bases and J shed 4 bases, with 16 bases lying between them. The germline V gene has CDR1 GTSNPN and CDR2 SVGIG (reference sequence). The CDR3 protein is CAWSPYDQWADTQYF. In DNA, the CDR3 is TGTGCCTGGAGTCCTTACGACCAATGGGCAGATACGCAGTATTTT.

The chain links TRBV6-5 to TRBJ2-1; perhaps TRBD2 as D (6 bases). The CDR3 has 16 residues. Trimming removed 0 bases from V and 5 bases from J, with 14 bases in between. Germline V lookup: CDR1 MNHEY, CDR2 SVGAGI. This chain's CDR3 is CASSYSFGSFNNEQFF. The CDR3 DNA reads as TGTGCCAGCAGTTACTCGTTCGGGAGTTTCAACAATGAGCAGTTCTTC.

The chain uses TRBV27 and TRBJ2-7; D is uncertain. Trimming cost V 8 bases and J 2 bases, with 4 bases left between them. In germline, CDR1 is MNHEY, CDR2 SMNVEV (reference sequence). The length of the CDR3 is 10 residues. The CDR3 region has the DNA TGTGCCAGCCCCCCCTACGAGCAGTACTTC. Translation: CASPPYEQYF.

This clone was observed once. The chain carries TRBV10-3 and TRBJ2-2; 7 bases agree with TRBD2. V was clipped by 4 bases and J by 4 bases; unmatched bases: 9. This CDR3 region has 16 residues. The V gene's germline CDR1 is ENHRY and CDR2 SYGVKD. The CDR3 DNA is TGTGCCATCAGTGCAGGCAGCGGGGTTCCCACCGGGGAGCTGTTTTTT. This codes for CAISAGSGVPTGELFF.

This chain uses TRBV5-1 with TRBJ1-2; 10 nucleotides agree with TRBD1. The CDR3 is 17 amino acids. The J segment lost 6 bases and the V segment lost 7 bases, leaving 18 bases of the junction unmatched. Germline CDR1 SGHRS, CDR2 YFSETQ. CDR3: CASSPRTRQGARNGYTF. For the CDR3, the DNA is TGCGCCAGCTCACCGAGGACCAGACAGGGGGCCAGAAATGGCTACACCTTC.

The chain employs TRBV4-2 and TRBJ2-3; tentatively, D is TRBD1 or TRBD2 (5 bases each). The CDR3 runs to 17 residues. Deletions cut 2 bases from V and 2 bases from J, with 17 bases between. Germline V gives CDR1 LGHNA, CDR2 YNFKEQ. For the CDR3, the DNA is TGTGCCAGCAGCCAAACGTTCGGGGTCGGGGCCACAGATACGCAGTATTTT. As protein: CASSQTFGVGATDTQYF.

V and J are TRBV5-6 and TRBJ1-4; the D gene is possibly TRBD1 (5 bases). The V gene lost 0 bases and the J gene lost 2 bases, with 14 bases spanning the gap. Germline CDR1 and CDR2: SGHDT and YYEEEE. The length of the CDR3 is 17 residues. CDR3 region: CASSLVGGLGTNEKLFF. The CDR3 nucleotides are TGTGCCAGCAGCTTGGTTGGGGGTCTAGGCACTAATGAAAAACTGTTTTTT.

The chain has TRBV5-1 and TRBJ2-1; 11 bases line up with TRBD2. CDR3 length: 14 amino acids. Trimming cost V 3 bases and J 6 bases; bases outside gene matches: 2. Germline assignment: CDR1 SGHRS and CDR2 YFSETQ. For the CDR3, the DNA is TGCGCCAGCAGCTGGGGGACTAGCGGCAATGAGCAGTTCTTC. Amino acids: CASSWGTSGNEQFF.

The chain is built from TRBV7-6 and TRBJ1-6, with TRBD1 identical over 10 bases. This CDR3 is built from 17 residues. CDR1 and CDR2 (germline): SGHVS, FNYEAQ. Trimming cost V 0 bases and J 2 bases; bases outside gene matches: 1. CDR3 sequence reads: CASSLAGTGAYNSPLHF. In DNA, the CDR3 is TGTGCCAGCAGCTTAGCCGGGACAGGGGCCTATAATTCACCCCTCCACTTT.

The J gene is TRBJ2-5, the V gene TRBV6-2 or TRBV6-3; D is possibly TRBD1 or TRBD2 (5 bases each). Germline V gene sequence: CDR1 MNHEY, CDR2 SVGEGT. This CDR3 contains 13 residues. The V gene lost 2 bases and the J gene lost 5 bases, with 9 bases spanning the gap. The CDR3 protein is CASSYVGDETQYF. CDR3 in DNA: TGTGCCAGCAGTTACGTTGGGGACGAGACCCAGTACTTC.

The chain is built from TRBV15 and TRBJ2-1, with 11 bases lining up with TRBD2. With V trimmed by 4 bases and J by 2 bases, 4 bases remained unmatched. Germline V lookup: CDR1 LNHNV, CDR2 YYDKDF (reference sequence). The CDR3 has 16 residues. CDR3 amino acids: CATSTLAGGAYNEQFF. In nucleotides, the CDR3 is TGTGCCACCAGCACTCTAGCGGGAGGAGCCTACAATGAGCAGTTCTTC.

The chain employs TRBV30 and TRBJ2-1, with TRBD1 identical over 9 bases. The CDR3 loop spans 13 amino acids. Germline CDR1 reads GTSNPN; CDR2 reads SVGIG (reference sequence). V gave up 5 bases and J gave up 9 bases; unmatched junction bases: 8. The CDR3, as DNA: TGTGCCTGGGTCGGACAGGGGACCTCTGAGCAGTTCTTC. It yields the protein CAWVGQGTSEQFF.

The chain is built from TRBV18 and TRBJ1-2, with 12 bases matching TRBD1. V lost 2 bases to trimming and J lost 4 bases; unmatched junction nucleotides: 8. This CDR3 region has 17 residues. The germline V gene encodes CDR1 KGHSH and CDR2 LQKENI. CDR3 region: CASSPNRDRGLGYGYTF. The CDR3 region has the DNA TGTGCCAGCTCACCAAACCGGGACAGGGGGCTGGGCTATGGCTACACCTTC.

The rearrangement links TRBV12-3 or TRBV12-4 to TRBJ1-1; D remains ambiguous. With 7 bases removed from V and 2 bases from J, the gap between germline ends came to 11 bases. The CDR3 is made up of 13 amino acids. The CDR3 here is CASTRGRNTEAFF. The CDR3 DNA is TGTGCCAGCACCCGAGGTAGAAACACTGAAGCTTTCTTT.

The chain has TRBV4-3 and TRBJ1-4, with 9 bases aligning to TRBD1. The germline V gene encodes CDR1 LGHNA and CDR2 YSLEER. There are 16 residues in the CDR3. V shed 0 bases, J shed 7 bases, and the junction held 6 bases outside the gene matches. The CDR3 DNA reads as TGCGCCAGCAGCCAAGACCCAGGACAGGGGCGTGAAAAACTGTTTTTT. It is translated as CASSQDPGQGREKLFF.

The V gene is TRBV28, the J gene TRBJ1-6; D is uncertain. CDR3 length equals 14 residues. Germline CDR1 and CDR2: MDHEN and SYDVKM. V was clipped by 6 bases and J by 10 bases, with 16 bases between them. The CDR3 DNA reads as TGTGCCAGCAGACTGCCCGCGGTGGGGTCACCCCTCCACTTT. Its protein is CASRLPAVGSPLHF.

This chain connects TRBV9 to TRBJ1-1, with a tentative D call TRBD1 (5 bases). This CDR3 is 12 amino acids long. Germline V gives CDR1 SGDLS, CDR2 YYNGEE. V was cut by 10 bases and J by 5 bases, with 15 bases left in between. This CDR3 is CASGGGRTEAFF. For the CDR3, the DNA is TGTGCCTCTGGGGGAGGGCGTACTGAAGCTTTCTTT.

V is TRBV5-4 and J is TRBJ1-3; D might be TRBD1 (6 bases). Per germline, CDR1 SGHNT and CDR2 YYREEE (reference sequence). This CDR3 contains 14 residues. Trimming took off 0 bases at V and 4 bases at J, with 8 bases between the two ends. This chain's CDR3 is CASSLAGAGNTIYF. As DNA, the CDR3 is TGTGCCAGCAGCTTGGCAGGGGCCGGAAACACCATATATTTT. Together with reference TRBV5-4 and TRBJ1-3, the CDR3 gives the full variable domain: ETGVTQSPTHLIKTRGQQVTLRCSSQSGHNTVSWYQQALGQGPQFIFQYYREEENGRGNFPPRFSGLQFPNYSSELNVNALELDDSALYLCASSLAGAGNTIYFGEGSWLTVV.

This chain uses TRBV6-5 with TRBJ2-2, with D hard to call. Trimming removed 8 bases from V and 4 bases from J, with 14 bases in between. The germline CDR1 and CDR2 sequences are MNHEY and SVGAGI. This CDR3 contains 14 residues. CDR3 DNA sequence: TGTGCCAGCCGGCAAAAAGGGCCCACCGGGGAGCTGTTTTTT. Its protein product is CASRQKGPTGELFF.

The V gene is TRBV20-1, the J gene TRBJ1-5; D is undetermined. The CDR3 covers 11 residues. Germline V CDR1 and CDR2: DFQATT, SNEGSKA (reference sequence). Trimming removed 6 bases from V and 12 bases from J, with 15 bases in between. The CDR3 region is CSAPGPLFQHF. CDR3 nucleotides: TGCAGTGCCCCCGGGCCTCTGTTCCAGCATTTT.

The chain couples TRBV12-3 or TRBV12-4 to TRBJ2-7; D unresolved. The CDR3 length is 13 residues. V was clipped by 8 bases and J by 4 bases, with 15 bases between them. The CDR3 protein is CASAEGFPYEQYF. The CDR3 DNA reads as TGTGCCAGCGCCGAAGGCTTCCCTTACGAGCAGTACTTC.